This TCR beta chain stems from a study of OX40 agonist ivuxolimab in advanced cancers. At the level of the study: Patients received the agonistic anti-OX40 (CD134) antibody ivuxolimab.

Germline lookup yields CDR1 SGHNT and CDR2 YENEEA. Trimming removed 0 bases at V and 5 bases at J, with 5 bases between. The CDR3 covers 13 residues. Libraries were prepared by immunoSEQ multiplex PCR; TCRdb keeps only in-frame clonotypes and omits some of them. This sample yields about 62,000 clones, of which approximately 82% are seen a single time; 2.4% belongs to the top ten. V is TRBV11-3 and J is TRBJ2-1, with D uncertain. The material sequenced was CD4+ or CD8+ T cells sorted from blood, taken in a trial of the OX40 agonist ivuxolimab. This sequence originates from an adult with an advanced solid tumor such as melanoma, head and neck, liver or kidney cancer. This chain's CDR3 is CASSLDLHNEQFF. The CDR3 DNA is TGTGCCAGCAGCTTAGATCTACACAATGAGCAGTTCTTC.